This passage covers 31 T cell receptor beta chains from one sample sequenced in a study of cytomegalovirus exposure and HLA in healthy donors. The data were produced by immunoSEQ multiplex PCR, yet TCRdb's version contains in-frame clones alone and is incomplete. The sample has about 360,000 clones; about nine tenths are singletons. Sequences were obtained from PBMCs. Receptor source: a woman younger than 35 in good health and CMV-seronegative.

This chain uses TRBV28 with TRBJ1-1, with a weak D call TRBD1 (6 bases). The V end lost 4 bases, the J end lost 1 base, and 13 bases lay between the germline ends. This CDR3 has 15 amino acids. From germline, CDR1 is MDHEN and CDR2 SYDVKM. The CDR3 spells CASSYPDRKNTEAFF. As DNA, the CDR3 is TGTGCCAGCAGTTACCCGGACAGAAAGAACACTGAAGCTTTCTTT.

The chain employs TRBV6-1 and TRBJ1-1; no clear D gene. The V end was cut by 0 bases, the J end by 5 bases, with 10 bases between. Germline V gene lookup returns CDR1 MNHNS and CDR2 SASEGT. The CDR3 has 14 amino acids. CDR3 sequence (DNA): TGTGCCAGCAGTGAAGCGGGCCGATGGACTGAAGCTTTCTTT. It encodes CASSEAGRWTEAFF.

The V call is TRBV2, the J call TRBJ2-1; 7 bases map to TRBD2. This CDR3 spans 15 amino acids. The trim removed 4 bases at V and 6 bases at J, leaving 9 bases unmatched. The germline V gene has CDR1 SNHLY and CDR2 FYNNEI. CDR3 sequence: CASSVWTRSSNEQFF. The CDR3 nucleotides are TGTGCCAGCAGTGTCTGGACTAGATCTAGCAATGAGCAGTTCTTC.

V gene TRBV5-1 combines with J gene TRBJ2-1; TRBD2 matches at 7 bases. Germline CDR1 SGHRS, CDR2 YFSETQ. The CDR3 totals 16 residues. Germline trimming cut 5 bases from V and 3 bases from J; bases unmatched to any gene: 11. The CDR3 sequence: CASSPGGSSVYNEQFF. DNA of the CDR3: TGCGCCAGCAGTCCGGGCGGGAGCTCCGTCTACAATGAGCAGTTCTTC.

The CDR3 sequence is CASSLDRAINSPLHF. CDR3 DNA: TGTGCCAGCAGTCTAGACAGAGCTATTAATTCACCCCTCCACTTT. V is TRBV6-5 and J is TRBJ1-6; D possibly corresponds to TRBD1 (5 bases). CDR1 is MNHEY and CDR2 is SVGAGI in the germline V gene. The germline V and J ends were trimmed by 5 bases and 6 bases, with 14 bases remaining between them. The CDR3 consists of 15 residues.

This clone was seen a few times. This chain uses TRBV11-2 with TRBJ2-2; D unclear. Trimming took off 4 bases at V and 5 bases at J, with 5 bases between the two ends. Germline V lookup: CDR1 SGHAT, CDR2 FQNNGV. The CDR3 sequence is 12 residues long. CDR3 DNA sequence: TGTGCCAGCAGCTCGTATACCGGGGAGCTGTTTTTT. It yields the protein CASSSYTGELFF.

The V gene is TRBV6-5, the J gene TRBJ2-2, with a possible D match to TRBD1 (5 bases). The CDR3 consists of 15 residues. V lost 2 bases, J lost 2 bases, and 9 bases lay in between. CDR1 and CDR2 (germline): MNHEY, SVGAGI. CDR3 in DNA: TGTGCCAGCAGTTACAGGGGCCCTAACACCGGGGAGCTGTTTTTT. Residues: CASSYRGPNTGELFF.

The J gene is TRBJ2-7, the V gene TRBV7-6; 9 bases map to TRBD2. The germline V gene encodes CDR1 SGHVS and CDR2 FNYEAQ. Trimming took 4 bases from V and 1 from J; bases not matched to a gene: 14. The CDR3 is 18 residues long. CDR3 protein: CASSYRLADPLGSYEQYF. CDR3 nucleotides: TGTGCCAGCAGCTACCGACTAGCGGACCCTTTGGGGTCCTACGAGCAGTACTTC.

The chain combines TRBV15 with TRBJ1-4; no clear D gene. Germline loops: CDR1 LNHNV, CDR2 YYDKDF (reference sequence). This CDR3 spans 14 amino acids. Trimming cost V 3 bases and J 5 bases, with 10 bases left between them. Here the CDR3 reads CATSRGSFNEKLFF. The CDR3 DNA follows: TGTGCCACCAGCAGGGGGAGCTTCAATGAAAAACTGTTTTTT.

The chain has TRBV27 and TRBJ1-1; D is perhaps TRBD1 (6 bases). Per germline, CDR1 MNHEY and CDR2 SMNVEV (reference sequence). V lost 5 bases, J lost 4 bases, and 11 bases lay in between. This CDR3 region has 13 residues. The DNA of the CDR3 is TGTGCCAGCAGTCCAGGGGAGGGCACTGAAGCTTTCTTT. This codes for CASSPGEGTEAFF.

The V and J genes are TRBV5-6 and TRBJ2-7; 8 bases line up with TRBD1. Losses at the gene ends were 4 bases for V and 2 bases for J; bases not matched to a gene: 17. Per germline, CDR1 SGHDT and CDR2 YYEEEE. This CDR3 is built from 18 residues. CDR3 nucleotides: TGTGCCAGCAGCAACCGGGACAGGAGGCGTCTTTTGGCCTACGAGCAGTACTTC. It yields the protein CASSNRDRRRLLAYEQYF.

The chain combines TRBV29-1 with TRBJ1-4, with 9 positions matching TRBD1. Losses at the gene ends were 7 bases for V and 5 bases for J; bases not matched to a gene: 2. Germline-derived CDR1 and CDR2 are SQVTM and ANQGSEA. This CDR3 has 12 amino acids. The CDR3 bases are TGCAGCGCAGGACAGGGGAATGAAAAACTGTTTTTT. It is translated as CSAGQGNEKLFF.

In this sample, this clone turned up once. Other DNA sequences in this sample translate to the same CDR3. The J gene is TRBJ2-1, the V gene TRBV27; 10 bases align to TRBD2. CDR1 is MNHEY, CDR2 SMNVEV, per germline (reference sequence). CDR3 length: 14 residues. Trimming at V came to 6 bases and at J to 2 bases, leaving 1 base not matched to a gene. CDR3 protein: CASRLAGAYNEQFF. In DNA form, the CDR3 reads TGTGCCAGCAGGCTAGCGGGAGCCTACAATGAGCAGTTCTTC.

This clone was picked up a small number of times. V gene TRBV6-4 combines with J gene TRBJ2-2; no definite D call. Per the germline V gene, CDR1 is MRHNA and CDR2 is SNTAGT. The CDR3 has 13 amino acids. V lost 3 bases and J lost 7, with 9 bases in between. The CDR3 region is CASSEGDIGELFF. Here the CDR3 DNA reads TGTGCCAGCAGTGAAGGAGATATCGGGGAGCTGTTTTTT.

The gene calls are TRBV11-3 and TRBJ2-1; D remains ambiguous. CDR3 size: 14 residues. The V and J ends lost 5 bases and 4 bases respectively, with 12 bases between them. The germline CDR1 and CDR2 sequences are SGHNT and YENEEA. CDR3 bases: TGTGCCAGCAGCCCCGAGGCATTGTACAATGAGCAGTTCTTC. Amino acid sequence: CASSPEALYNEQFF.

The chain recombines TRBV7-9 with TRBJ2-7, with D possibly being TRBD2 (6 bases). Trimming stripped 4 bases from V and 0 bases from J, with 19 bases between. The V gene's germline CDR1 is SEHNR and CDR2 FQNEAQ (reference sequence). The length of the CDR3 is 17 residues. CDR3 sequence reads: CASSSLRRAGNSYEQYF. The CDR3 DNA is TGTGCCAGCAGCTCCCTCAGAAGAGCGGGTAACTCCTACGAGCAGTACTTC.

In DNA form, the CDR3 reads TGTGCCAGCAGTACAGGGGACAGGGGTTCACCCCTCCACTTT. It translates to CASSTGDRGSPLHF. The genes are TRBV6-5 and TRBJ1-6; 10 nucleotides line up with TRBD1. Germline-derived CDR1 and CDR2 are MNHEY and SVGAGI. V dropped 5 bases and J dropped 9; count of bases not matched to a gene: 4. The CDR3 totals 14 residues.

This sequence joins TRBV18 and TRBJ1-2; 10 bases are a match to TRBD1. The CDR3 has 15 residues. CDR1 KGHSH and CDR2 LQKENI come from the germline V gene. Trimming removed 6 bases from V and 5 bases from J; junction bases left unmatched: 9. CDR3 nucleotide sequence: TGTGCCAGCTCGCCCGGACAGGGGGATAAATATGGCTACACCTTC. It yields the protein CASSPGQGDKYGYTF.

This chain connects TRBV4-2 to TRBJ2-2; possible D gene TRBD1, 6 bases. The germline V gene has CDR1 LGHNA and CDR2 YNFKEQ. Trimming removed 4 bases from V and 2 bases from J, with 20 bases in between. This CDR3 has 18 amino acids. This chain's CDR3 is CASSPRGTYYPNTGELFF. Written as DNA, the CDR3 is TGTGCCAGCAGCCCGAGGGGGACCTATTATCCAAACACCGGGGAGCTGTTTTTT.

The chain combines TRBV27 with TRBJ2-3; TRBD2 aligns across 10 bases. The CDR3 consists of 17 residues. Germline V gene sequence: CDR1 MNHEY, CDR2 SMNVEV (reference sequence). V lost 3 bases, J lost 0 bases, and 6 bases stayed unmatched. This chain's CDR3 is CASSFRLAGESTDTQYF. The CDR3 DNA reads as TGTGCCAGCAGTTTTCGGCTAGCGGGAGAGAGCACAGATACGCAGTATTTT.

The sample holds one count of this clone. The chain has TRBV7-9 and TRBJ2-1; 7 bases map to TRBD2. Germline-derived CDR1 and CDR2 are SEHNR and FQNEAQ (reference sequence). This CDR3 is built from 15 residues. V lost 5 bases and J lost 5; bases outside the gene matches: 9. DNA of the CDR3: TGTGCCAGCAGCGAAGGGACTACCTATAACAATGAGCAGTTCTTC. This codes for CASSEGTTYNNEQFF.

The chain is built from TRBV27 and TRBJ2-1, with 8 bases lining up with TRBD2. V lost 6 bases, J lost 4 bases, and 14 bases stayed unmatched. The CDR3 covers 17 residues. Germline V gene lookup returns CDR1 MNHEY and CDR2 SMNVEV (reference sequence). The CDR3 sequence is CASRSFTSGLVYNEQFF. In nucleotides, the CDR3 is TGTGCCAGCAGATCCTTCACCTCGGGACTAGTTTACAATGAGCAGTTCTTC.

CDR3: CASTGGTGGPSYEQYF. For the CDR3, the DNA is TGTGCCAGCACTGGGGGGACAGGGGGTCCTTCCTACGAGCAGTACTTC. The chain combines TRBV21-1 with TRBJ2-7; the D segment call TRBD1 is taken from the table without a DNA check. TRBV21-1 is listed as a pseudogene. CDR3 length: 16 amino acids.

J is TRBJ2-6 and V is TRBV19; perhaps TRBD1 as D (6 bases). This CDR3 comprises 15 residues. Trimming pared 7 bases from V and 0 bases from J, leaving 10 bases between. Germline values: CDR1 LNHDA, CDR2 SQIVND (reference sequence). The CDR3 coding sequence is TGTGCCAGTAAGCGACAGGTCTCTGGGGCCAACGTCCTGACTTTC. This gives the protein CASKRQVSGANVLTF.

The V gene is TRBV4-2, the J gene TRBJ2-4, with 8 bases matching TRBD2. In germline, CDR1 is LGHNA, CDR2 YNFKEQ. Trimming took 4 bases from V and 0 from J; bases not matched to a gene: 11. CDR3 length: 18 amino acids. For the CDR3, the DNA is TGTGCCAGCAGCCTAGTCCTCAGCGGGAGCGTAGCCAAAAACATTCAGTACTTC. It codes for CASSLVLSGSVAKNIQYF.

The genes are TRBV4-2 and TRBJ2-7, with D perhaps TRBD1 (6 bases). CDR1 and CDR2 from the germline V gene are LGHNA and YNFKEQ. This CDR3 comprises 13 residues. Trimming pared 11 bases from V and 3 bases from J, leaving 17 bases between. The CDR3 spells CAGEQGDGYEQYF. CDR3 in DNA: TGTGCCGGAGAACAGGGTGACGGCTACGAGCAGTACTTC.

The V call is TRBV23-1, the J call TRBJ2-2; 8 bases map to TRBD2. TRBV23-1 is noted as an ORF with a role that remains uncertain. Trimming at V came to 8 bases and at J to 3 bases, leaving 11 bases not matched to a gene. The CDR3 length is 16 residues. The CDR3: CASRHGRGLHTGELFF. Written as DNA, the CDR3 is TGCGCCAGCCGACACGGGAGGGGATTACACACCGGGGAGCTGTTTTTT.

The chain joins TRBV9 to TRBJ1-1; D remains unclear. CDR1 and CDR2 (germline): SGDLS, YYNGEE. V was shortened by 0 bases and J by 4 bases, with 7 bases between the two germline ends. The CDR3 loop spans 13 amino acids. The CDR3 DNA reads TGTGCCAGCAGCGTAGGAAGGAGCACTGAAGCTTTCTTT. This translates into CASSVGRSTEAFF.

This chain connects TRBV15 to TRBJ1-5; a weak D match, TRBD1 (5 bases). Trimming removed 6 bases from V and 0 bases from J, with 12 bases in between. Germline CDR1 LNHNV, CDR2 YYDKDF (reference sequence). The length of the CDR3 is 15 residues. The DNA for the CDR3 is TGTGCCACCAGTGACGGGACTCATAGCAATCAGCCCCAGCATTTT. Its protein product is CATSDGTHSNQPQHF.

This sequence joins TRBV20-1 and TRBJ1-1, with D possibly TRBD1 on 6 matching bases. The germline V gene has CDR1 DFQATT and CDR2 SNEGSKA (reference sequence). The V end lost 8 bases, the J end lost 8 bases, and 15 bases lay between the germline ends. The CDR3 has 11 amino acids. CDR3 region: CSKLTGTEAFF. The CDR3 DNA sequence: TGCAGTAAATTGACCGGGACAGAAGCTTTCTTT.

This sequence joins TRBV30 and TRBJ1-5; TRBD1 is a possible D gene (6 bases). Per germline, CDR1 GTSNPN and CDR2 SVGIG (reference sequence). V was cut by 5 bases and J by 3 bases, with 11 bases left in between. This CDR3 comprises 13 residues. For the CDR3, the DNA is TGTGCCTGGGCGGGGGGGGCCAATCAGCCCCAGCATTTT. Translated: CAWAGGANQPQHF. Full variable domain (outside the CDR3, taken from reference TRBV30 and TRBJ1-5): SQTIHQWPATLVQPVGSPLSLECTVEGTSNPNLYWYRQAAGRGLQLLFYSVGIGQISSEVPQNLSASRPQDRQFILSSKKLLLSDSGFYLCAWAGGANQPQHFGDGTRLSIL.